A selection of T cell receptor beta chains follows, all from one sample in a study of technical replicates of blood from a few donors. Method: immunoSEQ multiplex PCR; TCRdb's copy keeps in-frame clones and lacks some. In the table there are roughly 65,000 clones, approximately 86% of which are singletons. The specimen was PBMCs. Receptors were obtained from a human donor in good health. Some clones in this sample may be carry-over from other donors' samples. The CDR3 runs from the conserved cysteine through the conserved F or W. D genes are given only for firm matches. Only part of the rows carry a size: once, few, many, or a class if the clone is expanded.

D gene	clone size	V gene	J gene	CDR3 DNA	CDR3 protein
.	.	TRBV7-2	TRBJ1-3	TGTGCCAGCAGCTTAATTTTAGTCAGGGACTCTGGAAACACCATATATTTT	CASSLILVRDSGNTIYF
.	.	TRBV4-2	TRBJ2-7	TGTGCCAGCCGGGGTACAGTCTCCTACGAGCAGTACTTC	CASRGTVSYEQYF
.	once	TRBV19	TRBJ1-2	TGTGCCAGCCGACTCGACGGGAACTATGGCTACACCTTC	CASRLDGNYGYTF
.	.	TRBV4-3	TRBJ2-5	TGCGCCAGCAGCCCTTATTCGGGAGAGACCCAGTACTTC	CASSPYSGETQYF
.	.	TRBV1	TRBJ1-1	TGCACCAGCAGTCTCAGGGACAGGGGAAACACTGAAGCTTTCTTT	CTSSLRDRGNTEAFF
TRBD1	.	TRBV7-9	TRBJ2-5	TGTGCCAGCAGTCAAGACAGGGAACAAGAGACCCAGTACTTC	CASSQDREQETQYF
.	once	TRBV27	TRBJ2-7	TGTGCCAGCAGTTTAAAGGGACTTTCCTACGAGCAGTACTTC	CASSLKGLSYEQYF
.	.	TRBV19	TRBJ2-7	TGTGCCAGTTCTAGGCTAGGGGCAGCCTCCTACGAGCAGTACTTC	CASSRLGAASYEQYF
TRBD1	.	TRBV5-5	TRBJ2-7	TGTGCCAGCAGCTTGGGTCAGGGGGTAACCTACGAGCAGTACTTC	CASSLGQGVTYEQYF
.	.	TRBV4-3	TRBJ2-7	TGCGCCAGCAGCCAAGTAATGAGCTCCTACGAGCAGTACTTC	CASSQVMSSYEQYF
.	.	TRBV7-6	TRBJ2-2	TGTGCCAGCAGAGTTCGAGCTGACACCGGGGAGCTGTTTTTT	CASRVRADTGELFF
TRBD2	.	TRBV5-1	TRBJ2-7	TGCGCCAGCAGCTTGGCCTTAGCGGGGGGCAGGTCGGGGGAGCAGTACTTC	CASSLALAGGRSGEQYF
TRBD1	once	TRBV7-8	TRBJ2-7	TGTGCCAGCAGCTTAGCCCTGGACAGGGCGTCGTACGAGCAGTACTTC	CASSLALDRASYEQYF
.	.	TRBV7-9	TRBJ2-7	TGTGCCAGCAGCTTAGCGGCATCCTACGAGCAGTACTTC	CASSLAASYEQYF
.	.	TRBV11-3	TRBJ2-7	TGTGCCAGCGGCGATTTCCAGGGGGGTCCCACCTACGAGCAGTACTTC	CASGDFQGGPTYEQYF
.	once	TRBV20-1	TRBJ2-7	TGCAGTGCTAGCGGGGACTACGAGCAGTACTTC	CSASGDYEQYF
TRBD1	few	TRBV2	TRBJ2-5	TGTGCCAGCAGGACCGGGACAGGGGGCCTGGGGCAGTACTTC	CASRTGTGGLGQYF
.	.	TRBV4-3	TRBJ1-3	TGCGCCAGCAGCCAAGGCCGGTTCTCTGGAAACACCATATATTTT	CASSQGRFSGNTIYF
.	.	TRBV11-2	TRBJ2-3	TGTGCCAGCAGCTTAGGGGCCGGGGTAACCACAGATACGCAGTATTTT	CASSLGAGVTTDTQYF
.	.	TRBV6-1	TRBJ1-5	TGTGCCAGCAGTGGACAGACAGGCCCTCAGCCCCAGCATTTT	CASSGQTGPQPQHF
TRBD1	.	TRBV6-5	TRBJ1-4	TGTGCCGCGAGACAGGGGTTGGGTGAAAAACTGTTTTTT	CAARQGLGEKLFF
TRBD1	.	TRBV11-1	TRBJ1-1	TGTGCCAGCAGCTTAGCGGGCTGGGGGACAGGGGGAACTGAAGCTTTCTTT	CASSLAGWGTGGTEAFF
TRBD1	.	TRBV18	TRBJ1-1	TGTGCCAGTGGGACAGGGATGGCTGAAGCTTTCTTT	CASGTGMAEAFF
TRBD1	.	TRBV19	TRBJ2-7	TGTGCCAGTAGTATCAGACAGGGTAGGTCCTACGAGCAGTACTTC	CASSIRQGRSYEQYF
.	.	TRBV6-1	TRBJ2-3	TGTGCCAGCAGCACTAGTTTCCCTCCCACAGATACGCAGTATTTT	CASSTSFPPTDTQYF
.	once	TRBV9	TRBJ2-1	TGTGCCAGCAGCGTAAGTACTAGCACAAATGAGCAGTTCTTC	CASSVSTSTNEQFF
TRBD2	.	TRBV15	TRBJ2-1	TGTGCCACCAGCGGTAGCGGGAAAAAACCCTACAATGAGCAGTTCTTC	CATSGSGKKPYNEQFF
.	.	TRBV5-1	TRBJ2-7	TGCGCCAGCAGCTTGGACGACAGGACCTACGAGCAGTACTTC	CASSLDDRTYEQYF
.	.	TRBV4-2	TRBJ1-4	TGTGCCAGCAGCCAAGAGGGGGGGAGTGGTGAAAAACTGTTTTTT	CASSQEGGSGEKLFF
TRBD1	.	TRBV12-5	TRBJ1-1	TGTGCTAGTGGTACCACCCGGGACAGCGTGAACACTGAAGCTTTCTTT	CASGTTRDSVNTEAFF
TRBD2	.	TRBV4-1	TRBJ2-4	TGCGCCAGCAGCCAAACTAGCGGGGTGGCCAAAAACATTCAGTACTTC	CASSQTSGVAKNIQYF
.	.	TRBV6-5	TRBJ2-7	TGTGCCAGCAGTTACACAGACGGCACCTACGAGCAGTACTTC	CASSYTDGTYEQYF
.	.	TRBV29-1	TRBJ2-2	TGCAGCGTCCGACAGACCGGGGAGCTGTTTTTT	CSVRQTGELFF
.	few	TRBV7-9	TRBJ1-1	TGTGCCAGCAGCTCAACACCCGAAGCTTTCTTT	CASSSTPEAFF
.	.	TRBV5-1	TRBJ1-1	TGCGCCAGCAGCTTTGCGGGGAACACTGAAGCTTTCTTT	CASSFAGNTEAFF
.	.	TRBV21-1	TRBJ2-7	TGTGCCACTCCTGGTAGGGAGGGATCCGAGCAGTACTTC	CATPGREGSEQYF
.	.	TRBV9	TRBJ1-1	TGTGCCAGCAGCGTATCAGAGGGAGGGTGGGGCACTGAAGCTTTCTTT	CASSVSEGGWGTEAFF
TRBD2	.	TRBV4-3	TRBJ2-1	TGCGCCAGCGGGGCGGGGGGGTACAATGAGCAGTTCTTC	CASGAGGYNEQFF
.	.	TRBV6-5	TRBJ1-1	TGTGCCAGCAGTTACGACTGGCTCGCTGAAGCTTTCTTT	CASSYDWLAEAFF
TRBD1	.	TRBV27	TRBJ1-4	TGTGCCAGCAGTTTACAGGGGGCTTCTAATGAAAAACTGTTTTTT	CASSLQGASNEKLFF
.	.	TRBV10-3	TRBJ1-1	TGTGCCATCAATCCAGGGGAAGGGACTGAAGCTTTCTTT	CAINPGEGTEAFF
TRBD1	few	TRBV11-2	TRBJ2-7	TGTGCCAGCAGCCCAGGGGACAGACCCTACGAGCAGTACTTC	CASSPGDRPYEQYF